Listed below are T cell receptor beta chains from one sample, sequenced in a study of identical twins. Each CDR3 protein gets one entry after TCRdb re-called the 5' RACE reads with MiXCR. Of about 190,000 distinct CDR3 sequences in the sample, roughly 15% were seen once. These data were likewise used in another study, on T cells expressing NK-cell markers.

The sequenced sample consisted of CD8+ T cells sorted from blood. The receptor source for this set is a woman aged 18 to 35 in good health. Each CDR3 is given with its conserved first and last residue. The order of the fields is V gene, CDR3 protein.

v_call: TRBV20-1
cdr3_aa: CSARAQPEQFF

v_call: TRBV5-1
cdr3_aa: CASSFKYRSGANVLTF

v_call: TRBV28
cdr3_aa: CASSWVASGTDTQYF

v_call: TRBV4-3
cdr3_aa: CASSQGGPFYGYTF

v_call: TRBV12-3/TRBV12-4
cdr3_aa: CASSFPFSEQFF

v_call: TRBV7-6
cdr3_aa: CASSLPQETQYF

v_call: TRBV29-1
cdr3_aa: CSVEERGGYTF

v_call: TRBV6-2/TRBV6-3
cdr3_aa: CASSAIKRDFYEQYF

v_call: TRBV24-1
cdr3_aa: CATGPQRAPKSMAEQYF

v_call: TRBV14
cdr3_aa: CASSQVALADFYEQYF

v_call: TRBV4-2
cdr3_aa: CASSQDVGTTSYEQYF

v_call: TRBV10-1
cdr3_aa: CASSMTLVGTGELFF

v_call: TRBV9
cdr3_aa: CASSEGLAGGGSADTQYF

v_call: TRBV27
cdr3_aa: CASSYGTGFGYTF

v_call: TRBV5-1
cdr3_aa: CASSLGTGARNEQFF

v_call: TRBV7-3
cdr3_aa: CASSPTGSGGQETQYF

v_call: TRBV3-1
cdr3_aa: CASSQAREGVDEQFF

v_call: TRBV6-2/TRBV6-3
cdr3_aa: CASSYGTSGRTPNTGELFF

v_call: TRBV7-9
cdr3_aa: CASSHPNDKQETQYF

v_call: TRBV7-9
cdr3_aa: CASSSHSEQYF

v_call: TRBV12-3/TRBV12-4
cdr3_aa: CASSPRKTGDEQYF

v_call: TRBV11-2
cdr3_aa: CASTPIGYEQYF

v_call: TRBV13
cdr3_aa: CASSRHGTQISYEQYF

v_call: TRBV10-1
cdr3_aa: CASSDSNDEQFF

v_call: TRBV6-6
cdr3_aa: CASSYSRVEQFF

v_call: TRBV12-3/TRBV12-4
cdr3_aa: CASIGQGYTEAFF

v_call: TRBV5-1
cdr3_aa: CASSVTGTVNQPQHF

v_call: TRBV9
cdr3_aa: CASSSTGDVDTQYF

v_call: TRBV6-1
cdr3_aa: CASGWLPYTGELFF

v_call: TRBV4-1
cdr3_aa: CASSQNYPGQGTQYF

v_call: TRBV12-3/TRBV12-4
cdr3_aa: CASSFNMDEQYF